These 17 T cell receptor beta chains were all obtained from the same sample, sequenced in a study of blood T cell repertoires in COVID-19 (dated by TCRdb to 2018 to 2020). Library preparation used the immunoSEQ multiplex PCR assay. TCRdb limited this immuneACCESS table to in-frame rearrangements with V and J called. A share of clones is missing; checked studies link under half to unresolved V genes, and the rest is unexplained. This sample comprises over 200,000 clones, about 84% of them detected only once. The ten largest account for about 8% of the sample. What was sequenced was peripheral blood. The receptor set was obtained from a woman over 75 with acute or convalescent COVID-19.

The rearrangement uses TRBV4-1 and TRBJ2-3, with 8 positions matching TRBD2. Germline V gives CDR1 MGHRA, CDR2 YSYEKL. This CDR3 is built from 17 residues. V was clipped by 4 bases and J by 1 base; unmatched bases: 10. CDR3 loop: CASSRPELADGTDTQYF. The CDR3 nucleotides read TGCGCCAGCAGCCGGCCCGAACTAGCGGACGGCACAGATACGCAGTATTTT.

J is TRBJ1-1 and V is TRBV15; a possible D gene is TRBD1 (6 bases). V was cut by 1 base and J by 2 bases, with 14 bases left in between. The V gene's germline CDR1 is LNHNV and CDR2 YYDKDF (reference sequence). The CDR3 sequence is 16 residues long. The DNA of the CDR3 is TGTGCCACCAGCAGAGGTACAGGGAAGGGAAACACTGAAGCTTTCTTT. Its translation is CATSRGTGKGNTEAFF.

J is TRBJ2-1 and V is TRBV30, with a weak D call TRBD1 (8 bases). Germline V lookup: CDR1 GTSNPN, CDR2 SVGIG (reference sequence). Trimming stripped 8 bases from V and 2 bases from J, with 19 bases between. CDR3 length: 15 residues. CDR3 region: CALDGGTGPYNEQFF. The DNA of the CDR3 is TGTGCCCTTGACGGGGGGACAGGCCCCTACAATGAGCAGTTCTTC.

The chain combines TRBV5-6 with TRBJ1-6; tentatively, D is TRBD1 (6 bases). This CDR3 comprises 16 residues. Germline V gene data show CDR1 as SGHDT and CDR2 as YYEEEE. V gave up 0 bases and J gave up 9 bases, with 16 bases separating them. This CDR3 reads CASSLELQGWVSPLHF. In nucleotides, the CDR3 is TGTGCCAGCAGCTTGGAGCTACAGGGTTGGGTTTCACCCCTCCACTTT.

CDR3 protein: CASSLAGGANEQFF. The CDR3 DNA sequence: TGTGCCAGCAGCTTGGCCGGGGGGGCCAACGAGCAGTTCTTC. The genes are TRBV11-2 and TRBJ2-1; 8 bases agree with TRBD2. Germline V CDR1 and CDR2: SGHAT, FQNNGV. J gave up 10 bases and V 3 bases, and 8 bases lay outside the gene matches. The CDR3 is 14 amino acids.

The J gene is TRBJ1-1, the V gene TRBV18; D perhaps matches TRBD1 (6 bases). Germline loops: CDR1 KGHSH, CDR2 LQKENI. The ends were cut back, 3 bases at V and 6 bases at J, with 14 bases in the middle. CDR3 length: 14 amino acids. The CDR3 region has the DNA TGTGCCAGCTCACCGGGGCAGGGGCATTCTGAAGCTTTCTTT. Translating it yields CASSPGQGHSEAFF.

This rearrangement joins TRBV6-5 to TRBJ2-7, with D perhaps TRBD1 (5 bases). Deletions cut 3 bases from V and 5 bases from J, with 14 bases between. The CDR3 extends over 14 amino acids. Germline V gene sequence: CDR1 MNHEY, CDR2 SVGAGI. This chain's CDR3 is CASSYGRGFDEQYF. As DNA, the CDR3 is TGTGCCAGCAGTTATGGTAGGGGTTTTGACGAGCAGTACTTC.

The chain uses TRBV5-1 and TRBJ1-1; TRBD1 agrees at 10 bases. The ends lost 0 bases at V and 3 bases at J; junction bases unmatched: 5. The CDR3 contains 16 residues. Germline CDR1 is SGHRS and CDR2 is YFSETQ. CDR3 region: CASSLGQGAGHTEAFF. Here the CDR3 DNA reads TGCGCCAGCAGCTTGGGACAGGGGGCCGGTCACACTGAAGCTTTCTTT.

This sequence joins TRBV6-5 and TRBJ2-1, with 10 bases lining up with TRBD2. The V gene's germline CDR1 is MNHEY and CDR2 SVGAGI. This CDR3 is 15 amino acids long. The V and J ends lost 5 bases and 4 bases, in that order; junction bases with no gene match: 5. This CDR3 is CASSPGTSEYNEQFF. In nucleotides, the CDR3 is TGTGCCAGCAGTCCCGGGACTAGCGAATACAATGAGCAGTTCTTC.

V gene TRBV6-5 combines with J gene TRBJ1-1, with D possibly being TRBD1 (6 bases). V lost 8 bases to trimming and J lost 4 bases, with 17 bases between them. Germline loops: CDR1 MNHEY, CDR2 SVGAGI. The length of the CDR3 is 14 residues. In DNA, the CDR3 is TGTGCCAGCTCCCGGGAGGGGGGAGGCACTGAAGCTTTCTTT. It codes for CASSREGGGTEAFF.

CDR3 in DNA: TGTGCCAGCAGCTTAGCTTACTATCCCACCGGGGAGCTGTTTTTT. Its translation: CASSLAYYPTGELFF. This chain connects TRBV7-2 to TRBJ2-2; D is unclear. CDR3 length: 15 residues. Germline lookup yields CDR1 SGHTA and CDR2 FQGNSA. V gave up 0 bases and J gave up 4 bases, with 9 bases separating them.

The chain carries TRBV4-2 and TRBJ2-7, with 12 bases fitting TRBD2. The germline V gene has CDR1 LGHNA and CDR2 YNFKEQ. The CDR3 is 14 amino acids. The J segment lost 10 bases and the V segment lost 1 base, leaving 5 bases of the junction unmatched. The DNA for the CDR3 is TGTGCCAGCAGCCAAGTACCTAGCGGGAGGGCACAGTACTTC. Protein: CASSQVPSGRAQYF.

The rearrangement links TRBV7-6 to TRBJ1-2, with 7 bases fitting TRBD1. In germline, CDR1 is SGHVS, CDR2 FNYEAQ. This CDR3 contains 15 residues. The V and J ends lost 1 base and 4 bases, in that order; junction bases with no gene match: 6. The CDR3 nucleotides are TGTGCCAGCAGCTTAGAGACAGGGCTCACCTATGGCTACACCTTC. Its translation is CASSLETGLTYGYTF.

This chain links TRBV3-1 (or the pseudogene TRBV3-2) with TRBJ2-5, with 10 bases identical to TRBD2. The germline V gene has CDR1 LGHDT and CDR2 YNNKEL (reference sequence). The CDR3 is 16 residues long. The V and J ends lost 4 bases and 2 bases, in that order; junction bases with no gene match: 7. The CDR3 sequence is CASSRSGAGGQETQYF. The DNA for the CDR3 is TGTGCCAGCAGCCGTTCTGGAGCGGGGGGGCAAGAGACCCAGTACTTC.

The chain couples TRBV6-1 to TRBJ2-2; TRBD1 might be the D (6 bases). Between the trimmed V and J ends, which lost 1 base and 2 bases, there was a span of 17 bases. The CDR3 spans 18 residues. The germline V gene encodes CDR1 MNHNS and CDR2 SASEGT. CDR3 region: CASSEGWGTPINTGELFF. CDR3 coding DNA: TGTGCCAGCAGTGAAGGGTGGGGGACACCCATCAACACCGGGGAGCTGTTTTTT.

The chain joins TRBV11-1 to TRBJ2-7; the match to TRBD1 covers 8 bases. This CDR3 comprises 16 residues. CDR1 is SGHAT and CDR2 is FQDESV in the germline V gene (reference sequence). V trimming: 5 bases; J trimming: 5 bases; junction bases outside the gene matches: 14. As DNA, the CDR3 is TGTGCCAGCAGCCAGGGCAGGGGGCTTTCCGACCACGAGCAGTACTTC. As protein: CASSQGRGLSDHEQYF.

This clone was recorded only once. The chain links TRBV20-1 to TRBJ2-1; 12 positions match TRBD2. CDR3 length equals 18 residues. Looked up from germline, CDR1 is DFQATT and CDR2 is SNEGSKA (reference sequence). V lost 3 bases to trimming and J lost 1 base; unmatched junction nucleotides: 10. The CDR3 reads CSASLAGGKIGSYNEQFF. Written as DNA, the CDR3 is TGCAGTGCTAGTCTAGCGGGGGGGAAGATCGGGTCCTACAATGAGCAGTTCTTC.